This T cell receptor (beta chain) was retrieved from a study of T cell repertoires in cytomegalovirus infection. The overall study: Public TCR beta signatures marked donors with CMV infection and the matching HLA. Study results and caveats: Dominating the ex vivo response were TCR beta clonotypes that were CMV-specific and HLA-C-restricted.

CDR1 DFQATT and CDR2 SNEGSKA come from the germline V gene (reference sequence). The V end was cut by 1 base, the J end by 2 bases, with 15 bases between. This CDR3 has 15 amino acids. TCRdb re-derived calls from the reads in MiXCR, one entry per CDR3 protein. The sample carries about 770,000 distinct CDR3 sequences, roughly 29% recorded once. Turning to this clonotype: Its antigen is as yet unknown.

The receptor comes from a human donor in good health (CMV status not recorded). Some clones in this sample may be carry-over from other donors' samples. Specimen: cultured CD8+ T cells from PBMCs, collected from culture after CMV antigen stimulation. The rearrangement uses TRBV20-1 and TRBJ2-7; D not resolved. CDR3 in DNA: TGCAGTGCTAGAGGCAAACCTATGAACACCTACGAGCAGTACTTC. Translation gives CSARGKPMNTYEQYF.